The rows below give T cell receptor beta chains drawn from one sample of a study of identical twins. In TCRdb, the 5' RACE reads were re-called with MiXCR into one record per CDR3 protein. Among around 220,000 distinct CDR3 sequences listed, 10% to 13% were seen once. Sample: memory T cells sorted from blood. These TCRs come from a man between 45 and 60 years old in good health. The CDR3 runs from the conserved cysteine through the conserved F or W. The D gene is left open where the match is weak. Size is omitted from some rows. Given values are once, few, many or a class for expanded clones.

>TRBJ2-3|TRBV7-2|few|NA
TGTGCCAGCAGAAGGGGGAGGGCCACAGATACGCAGTATTTT
CASRRGRATDTQYF
>TRBJ2-7|TRBV5-6|NA|NA
TGTGCCAGCAGCGCAGACAGTCGTTACGAGCAGTACTTC
CASSADSRYEQYF
>TRBJ2-2|TRBV28|NA|TRBD1
TGTGCCAGCAGCACACAGGGGATTGTGCGAGGGGAGCTGTTTTTT
CASSTQGIVRGELFF
>TRBJ2-2|TRBV7-6|many|NA
TGTGCCAGCAGCTCCATGGCGGGTACTACCGGGGAGCTGTTTTTT
CASSSMAGTTGELFF
>TRBJ2-2|TRBV5-1|few|TRBD1
TGCGCCAGCAGCTTAAACAGGGGAGTGAACACCGGGGAGCTGTTTTTT
CASSLNRGVNTGELFF
>TRBJ1-5|TRBV27|few|TRBD1
TGTGCCAGCAGCCCCGGGACAGGGGTCCGTCAGCCCCAGCATTTT
CASSPGTGVRQPQHF
>TRBJ2-5|TRBV11-2|NA|TRBD2
TGTGCCAGCAGTTCCAGCGGGAGTTCAGGAGAGACCCAGTACTTC
CASSSSGSSGETQYF
>TRBJ1-3|TRBV5-1|few|NA
TGCGCCAGCAGCTTGGCCAGACCCAGGGCTGGAAACACCATATATTTT
CASSLARPRAGNTIYF
>TRBJ1-1|TRBV27|few|NA
TGTGCCAGCAGTTTCGCACAGAACACTGAAGCTTTCTTT
CASSFAQNTEAFF
>TRBJ2-2|TRBV28|few|NA
TGTGCCAGCAGTTTAGCAGGGTACGGCGGGGAGCTGTTTTTT
CASSLAGYGGELFF
>TRBJ1-2|TRBV5-1|few|NA
TGCGCCAGCAGGGGGACCGGGAGGCTATTTGACTATGGCTACACCTTC
CASRGTGRLFDYGYTF
>TRBJ2-1|TRBV7-2|NA|TRBD2
TGTGCCAGCCTCACTAGCGGCTACAATGAGCAGTTCTTC
CASLTSGYNEQFF
>TRBJ1-4|TRBV4-3|few|TRBD1
TGCGCCAGCAGCCACTCATTCAGGACAGGGGGAAGAATCGAAAAACTGTTTTTT
CASSHSFRTGGRIEKLFF
>TRBJ2-1|TRBV5-1|many|TRBD2
TGCGCCAGCAGCCAGTCCGGGACTAGCGATGAGCAGTTCTTC
CASSQSGTSDEQFF
>TRBJ2-5|TRBV5-1|NA|NA
TGCGCCAGCAGCCCGGTGGGGAAGGAGACCCAGTACTTC
CASSPVGKETQYF
>TRBJ2-3|TRBV5-1|many|TRBD1
TGCGCCACCAGGACAGGGGTCCCATCCACAGATACGCAGTATTTT
CATRTGVPSTDTQYF
>TRBJ2-1|TRBV19|few|NA
TGTGCCAGCAAAAGCCCCCCTTTGGATGAGCAGTTCTTC
CASKSPPLDEQFF
>TRBJ2-7|TRBV3-1|NA|TRBD2
TGTGCCAGCAGCCAGAGTGCTAGCGGGAGTGTCGAGCAGTACTTC
CASSQSASGSVEQYF